This TCR beta chain came from a study of T cells after yellow fever vaccination. Findings and caveats of the study: Most primary-vaccination clones recurred post-booster (just under 98% CD4, 85% to 90% CD8).

Remarks on this clonotype: No antigen is known for it.

The V and J ends lost 6 bases and 4 bases respectively, with 16 bases between them. The CDR3 runs to 14 residues. TCRdb used MiXCR to reprocess the 5' RACE reads, holding one entry per CDR3 protein. This sample has hundreds of thousands of distinct CDR3 sequences, with about 15% found just once. The receptor was derived from a man aged 18 to 30 who received the YFV17D yellow fever vaccine. The input for sequencing was PBMCs, taken about 5 days after the first yellow fever vaccination. This rearrangement joins TRBV12-3 or TRBV12-4 to TRBJ2-7, with D perhaps being TRBD1 or TRBD2 (5 bases each). Here the CDR3 reads CASSRDGGFYEQYF. In DNA form, the CDR3 reads TGTGCCAGCAGCCGGGACGGCGGGTTTTACGAGCAGTACTTC.